Below, 19 T cell receptor beta chains from the same sample are listed, as sequenced in a study of blood T cell repertoires in COVID-19. Libraries were prepared by immunoSEQ multiplex PCR; TCRdb keeps only in-frame clonotypes and omits some of them. The profile shows about 280,000 clones, approximately 90% of them singletons. Sequencing was done on a sample of PBMCs or T cells enriched from blood (not recorded which). These receptors were obtained from a woman in her forties who had recovered from COVID-19.

V gene TRBV7-2 combines with J gene TRBJ2-2, with 10 bases that match TRBD1. Looked up from germline, CDR1 is SGHTA and CDR2 is FQGNSA. The CDR3 is made up of 14 amino acids. J lost 8 bases, V lost 3 bases, and 3 bases had no gene match. The CDR3, as DNA: TGTGCCAGCAGCTTGGGACAGGGGTCGGGGGAGCTGTTTTTT. This gives the protein CASSLGQGSGELFF.

The V and J genes are TRBV7-2 and TRBJ1-1, with 7 bases that match TRBD1. Germline trimming cut 4 bases from V and 3 bases from J; bases unmatched to any gene: 2. Per germline, CDR1 SGHTA and CDR2 FQGNSA. This CDR3 is built from 13 residues. The CDR3 here is CASSSGQHTEAFF. The CDR3, as DNA: TGTGCCAGCAGCTCGGGACAGCACACTGAAGCTTTCTTT.

This chain links TRBV27 with TRBJ1-6; D is unresolved. Trimming cost V 7 bases and J 3 bases, with 16 bases left between them. This CDR3 is built from 16 residues. Germline V lookup: CDR1 MNHEY, CDR2 SMNVEV (reference sequence). Here the CDR3 DNA reads TGTGCCAGCACTTCCCGCGGGCAGATCTATAATTCACCCCTCCACTTT. Encoded protein: CASTSRGQIYNSPLHF.

This sequence joins TRBV7-9 and TRBJ2-6; 10 positions agree with TRBD1. This CDR3 region has 13 residues. Per germline, CDR1 SEHNR and CDR2 FQNEAQ (reference sequence). The junction had 3 bases not matched to a gene; V was cut back by 4 bases and J by 12 bases. CDR3 DNA sequence: TGTGCCAGCAGCTCCGACAGGGGGCGCGTCCTGACTTTC. Translation gives CASSSDRGRVLTF.

The V call is TRBV6-5, the J call TRBJ2-3; a possible D gene is TRBD1 (5 bases). V was cut by 4 bases and J by 3 bases, with 8 bases left in between. CDR3 length equals 13 residues. Germline CDR1 reads MNHEY; CDR2 reads SVGAGI. CDR3 residues: CASSWGVTDTQYF. The DNA of the CDR3 is TGTGCCAGCAGTTGGGGCGTAACAGATACGCAGTATTTT.

This sequence joins TRBV25-1 and TRBJ2-3; tentative D call: TRBD2 (6 bases). The CDR3 is 13 residues long. Germline V CDR1 and CDR2: MGHDK, SYGVNS. With 6 bases removed from V and 5 bases from J, the gap between germline ends came to 12 bases. The CDR3 spells CASRGSSVDTQYF. The CDR3 DNA is TGTGCCAGCAGGGGATCTAGCGTAGATACGCAGTATTTT.

The chain combines TRBV11-1 with TRBJ2-3, with D unclear. Trimming shortened V by 0 bases and J by 4 bases, and 8 bases separated the two germline ends. Germline lookup yields CDR1 SGHAT and CDR2 FQDESV (reference sequence). CDR3 length: 14 residues. This CDR3 reads CASSLAAIPDTQYF. Written as DNA, the CDR3 is TGTGCCAGCAGCTTAGCTGCGATACCAGATACGCAGTATTTT.

V gene TRBV28 combines with J gene TRBJ1-2, with D perhaps TRBD1 (6 bases). The germline V gene has CDR1 MDHEN and CDR2 SYDVKM. This CDR3 spans 18 amino acids. V was cut by 5 bases and J by 2 bases, with 24 bases left in between. CDR3 bases: TGTGCCAGCAGTAAGGGGGGGACTTTTCGGTCCTACAACTATGGCTACACCTTC. This sequence encodes CASSKGGTFRSYNYGYTF.

Worth noting for this clone: The same CDR3 is also encoded by other DNA sequences in this sample. The chain has TRBV27 and TRBJ2-7; tentatively, D is TRBD2 (6 bases). Trimming stripped 7 bases from V and 1 base from J, with 11 bases between. Germline V gene data show CDR1 as MNHEY and CDR2 as SMNVEV (reference sequence). The CDR3 totals 13 residues. The CDR3 protein is CASMGGASYEQYF. In nucleotides, the CDR3 is TGTGCCAGCATGGGCGGGGCGTCCTACGAGCAGTACTTC.

This chain uses TRBV19 with TRBJ1-1; D might be TRBD1 (5 bases). Deletions cut 10 bases from V and 8 bases from J, with 17 bases between. CDR1 is LNHDA and CDR2 is SQIVND in the germline V gene (reference sequence). The CDR3 is 12 residues long. The CDR3: CATRPGGPEAFF. In DNA, the CDR3 is TGTGCCACCCGGCCCGGGGGACCAGAAGCTTTCTTT.

This rearrangement joins TRBV7-9 to TRBJ2-6; 7 bases are a match to TRBD1. With 3 bases clipped from V and 0 bases from J, the junction kept 8 bases outside the gene matches. Per the germline V gene, CDR1 is SEHNR and CDR2 is FQNEAQ (reference sequence). This CDR3 contains 18 residues. CDR3 loop: CASSLTLGQSSGANVLTF. The CDR3 DNA reads TGTGCCAGCAGCTTGACTTTGGGACAGAGCTCTGGGGCCAACGTCCTGACTTTC.

This chain links TRBV7-2 with TRBJ1-5; the match to TRBD1 covers 7 bases. Germline CDR1 and CDR2: SGHTA and FQGNSA. The CDR3 has 13 amino acids. V gave up 5 bases and J gave up 3 bases; unmatched junction bases: 1. DNA of the CDR3: TGTGCCAGCAGCGACAGGGCCAATCAGCCCCAGCATTTT. It translates to CASSDRANQPQHF. Filled out from reference TRBV7-2 and TRBJ1-5, the complete variable domain reads GAGVSQSPSNKVTEKGKDVELRCDPISGHTALYWYRQSLGQGLEFLIYFQGNSAPDKSGLPSDRFSAERTGGSVSTLTIQRTQQEDSAVYLCASSDRANQPQHFGDGTRLSIL.

The chain links TRBV5-4 to TRBJ2-7; the match to TRBD2 covers 11 bases. Germline-derived CDR1 and CDR2 are SGHNT and YYREEE (reference sequence). J gave up 3 bases and V 1 base, and 6 bases lay outside the gene matches. CDR3 size: 16 residues. CDR3 coding DNA: TGTGCCAGCAGCTTGAACCTCGGGACTAGCGGCTACGAGCAGTACTTC. Encoded protein: CASSLNLGTSGYEQYF.

The gene calls are TRBV19 and TRBJ1-2; no clear D. CDR1 and CDR2 (germline): LNHDA, SQIVND (reference sequence). The CDR3 is 12 residues long. V was pared by 3 bases and J by 8 bases, with 10 bases between. The CDR3 DNA sequence: TGTGCCAGTAGTATGCGGGTAGGCGGCTACACCTTC. Translated: CASSMRVGGYTF.

The genes are TRBV2 and TRBJ1-5; 7 nucleotides line up with TRBD1. The CDR3 sequence is 15 residues long. J gave up 3 bases and V 5 bases, and 7 bases lay outside the gene matches. Germline V gene sequence: CDR1 SNHLY, CDR2 FYNNEI. The CDR3 sequence is CASSLDRVVNQPQHF. In nucleotides, the CDR3 is TGTGCCAGCAGTCTCGACAGGGTGGTCAATCAGCCCCAGCATTTT.

The genes are TRBV3-1 (or the pseudogene TRBV3-2) and TRBJ2-7; D is possibly TRBD1 (5 bases). The CDR3 runs to 13 residues. CDR1 and CDR2 from the germline V gene are LGHDT and YNNKEL (reference sequence). V lost 4 bases and J 13 bases, leaving 20 bases between the germline ends. The CDR3 nucleotides are TGTGCCAGCAGCCGATTTACGACTGGGGCTAAATACTTC. Its translation: CASSRFTTGAKYF.

The chain recombines TRBV6-5 with TRBJ1-1; possibly TRBD1 for D (6 bases). The ends were cut back, 2 bases at V and 4 bases at J, with 11 bases in the middle. The CDR3 is 14 amino acids. The germline V gene encodes CDR1 MNHEY and CDR2 SVGAGI. The CDR3 here is CASSYQQGGTEAFF. The CDR3 region has the DNA TGTGCCAGCAGTTACCAACAGGGTGGCACTGAAGCTTTCTTT.

The chain combines TRBV30 with TRBJ1-5; D is uncertain. The CDR3 has 13 amino acids. Per the germline V gene, CDR1 is GTSNPN and CDR2 is SVGIG (reference sequence). With 8 bases removed from V and 4 bases from J, the gap between germline ends came to 15 bases. CDR3 amino acids: CATRAGINQPQHF. As DNA, the CDR3 is TGTGCCACGCGGGCGGGGATTAATCAGCCCCAGCATTTT.

In this sample, this clone turned up once. The chain carries TRBV7-3 and TRBJ1-1; 7 bases fit TRBD1. This CDR3 contains 16 residues. Germline loops: CDR1 SGHTA, CDR2 FQGTGA. V gave up 2 bases and J gave up 3 bases; unmatched junction bases: 9. This chain's CDR3 is CASSLGPRGTDTEAFF. CDR3 nucleotide sequence: TGTGCCAGCAGCTTAGGGCCCCGGGGGACAGACACTGAAGCTTTCTTT.